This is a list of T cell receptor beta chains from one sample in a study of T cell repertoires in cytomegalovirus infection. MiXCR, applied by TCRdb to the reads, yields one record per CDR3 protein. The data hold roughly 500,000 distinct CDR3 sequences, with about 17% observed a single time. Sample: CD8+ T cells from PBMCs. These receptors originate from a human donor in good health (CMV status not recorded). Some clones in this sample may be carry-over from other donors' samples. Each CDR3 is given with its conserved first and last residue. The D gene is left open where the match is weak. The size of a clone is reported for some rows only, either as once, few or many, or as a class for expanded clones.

CASSLDRGASYNEQFF | TGTGCCAGCAGCTTGGACAGGGGAGCGTCCTACAATGAGCAGTTCTTC | TRBJ2-1 | TRBV7-2 | many | TRBD1
CASSQEQGQYGYTF | TGTGCCAGCAGCCAAGAACAGGGCCAATATGGCTACACCTTC | TRBJ1-2 | TRBV3-1 | - | -
CATSSGVRGNEQFF | TGTGCCACCAGCAGCGGGGTAAGGGGTAATGAGCAGTTCTTC | TRBJ2-1 | TRBV24-1 | - | TRBD2
CASSLMPDSYSNQPQHF | TGCGCCAGCAGCTTGATGCCCGACAGCTATAGCAATCAGCCCCAGCATTTT | TRBJ1-5 | TRBV5-1 | few | -
CASSEELEGFPENTEAFF | TGTGCCAGCAGTGAAGAATTGGAGGGTTTCCCTGAGAACACTGAAGCTTTCTTT | TRBJ1-1 | TRBV6-1 | many | -
CASSLEGTSGQHNYGYTF | TGTGCCAGCAGCTTAGAGGGAACTTCTGGACAGCACAACTATGGCTACACCTTC | TRBJ1-2 | TRBV7-9 | many | -
CASSETAGTYNEQFF | TGTGCCAGCAGTGAAACGGCGGGGACCTACAATGAGCAGTTCTTC | TRBJ2-1 | TRBV2 | few | -
CASRGGSNTEAFF | TGTGCCTCGCGCGGGGGATCGAACACTGAAGCTTTCTTT | TRBJ1-1 | TRBV19 | few | -
CSVERPNTGELFF | TGCAGCGTTGAGAGACCGAACACCGGGGAGCTGTTTTTT | TRBJ2-2 | TRBV29-1 | - | -
CASSLEPTGAYEQYF | TGTGCCAGCAGTTTGGAGCCGACAGGGGCTTACGAGCAGTACTTC | TRBJ2-7 | TRBV27 | - | TRBD1
CASTRSGLAETQYF | TGTGCCAGCACCCGATCGGGACTAGCTGAGACCCAGTACTTC | TRBJ2-5 | TRBV6-5 | many | TRBD2
CASRPVAGRSTDTQYF | TGTGCCAGCAGGCCCGTAGCGGGGAGAAGCACAGATACGCAGTATTTT | TRBJ2-3 | TRBV12-3/TRBV12-4 | many | TRBD2
CASSLQGTDTIYF | TGTGCCAGCAGTTTACAAGGGACGGACACCATATATTTT | TRBJ1-3 | TRBV27 | - | -
CASSLGRGTGELFF | TGTGCCAGCAGCTTAGGTCGGGGGACCGGGGAGCTGTTTTTT | TRBJ2-2 | TRBV7-6 | many | -
CASSPPGTGGTEAFF | TGTGCCAGCAGCCCCCCAGGGACAGGGGGAACTGAAGCTTTCTTT | TRBJ1-1 | TRBV7-9 | many | TRBD1
CASSPGRGGGYEQYF | TGTGCCAGCAGCCCGGGGAGAGGGGGCGGGTACGAGCAGTACTTC | TRBJ2-7 | TRBV7-8 | many | TRBD1
CASSGESTDTQYF | TGTGCCAGCTCAGGGGAGAGCACAGATACGCAGTATTTT | TRBJ2-3 | TRBV18 | few | -
CARDYRPTDTQYF | TGTGCCCGGGACTACCGGCCCACAGATACGCAGTATTTT | TRBJ2-3 | TRBV2 | few | TRBD2
CASSSGTFLEETQYF | TGTGCCAGCAGCTCAGGGACATTTCTGGAAGAGACCCAGTACTTC | TRBJ2-5 | TRBV7-2 | many | -
CAISAFRANTGVLFF | TGTGCCATCAGTGCGTTCAGGGCGAACACCGGGGTGCTGTTTTTT | TRBJ2-2 | TRBV10-3 | - | -
CASLKREVVGGQPQHF | TGTGCCAGTCTTAAAAGGGAGGTAGTCGGGGGTCAGCCCCAGCATTTT | TRBJ1-5 | TRBV6-1 | few | -
CASSLDHRGLKDTQYF | TGTGCCAGCAGCTTAGATCACAGGGGGCTTAAGGATACGCAGTATTTT | TRBJ2-3 | TRBV11-2 | many | TRBD1
CISGGNDGYTF | TGCATTTCAGGGGGTAATGATGGCTACACCTTC | TRBJ1-2 | TRBV20-1 | - | TRBD1
CASSPPGLAGMGSYNEQFF | TGTGCCAGCAGTCCGCCGGGACTAGCGGGGATGGGCTCCTACAATGAGCAGTTCTTC | TRBJ2-1 | TRBV28 | - | TRBD2
CASNLGSTYNEQFF | TGTGCCAGCAATTTGGGGAGTACCTACAATGAGCAGTTCTTC | TRBJ2-1 | TRBV12-3/TRBV12-4 | - | -
CAPGGRFF | TGTGCCCCGGGGGGCCGATTCTTT | TRBJ1-1 | TRBV12-3/TRBV12-4 | many | -
CASSVATENQPQHF | TGTGCCAGCAGCGTAGCTACAGAGAATCAGCCCCAGCATTTT | TRBJ1-5 | TRBV9 | few | -
CAIKAGANTEAFF | TGTGCCATCAAGGCGGGGGCGAACACTGAAGCTTTCTTT | TRBJ1-1 | TRBV10-3 | - | -
CASSHRQPQRNTEAFF | TGTGCCAGCAGCCACAGACAGCCTCAGCGAAACACTGAAGCTTTCTTT | TRBJ1-1 | TRBV14 | - | -
CASSQTSGGYTDTQYF | TGTGCCAGCAGCCAAACTAGCGGGGGTTACACAGATACGCAGTATTTT | TRBJ2-3 | TRBV14 | few | TRBD2
CASSPAWGTNEKLFF | TGTGCCAGCAGCCCCGCCTGGGGGACTAATGAAAAACTGTTTTTT | TRBJ1-4 | TRBV7-9 | many | -
CASSHAGRGERGYGYTF | TGTGCCAGCAGCCACGCCGGCAGGGGCGAACGAGGCTATGGCTACACCTTC | TRBJ1-2 | TRBV14 | - | -
CASSSYAASYNEQFF | TGTGCCAGCAGCTCCTACGCGGCCTCCTACAATGAGCAGTTCTTC | TRBJ2-1 | TRBV7-3 | many | -
CASSSPGGTVEAFF | TGTGCCAGCAGTTCCCCCGGAGGAACGGTAGAAGCTTTCTTT | TRBJ1-1 | TRBV27 | - | -
CASSYAQGGNEQYF | TGTGCCAGCAGTTACGCTCAGGGAGGCAACGAGCAGTACTTC | TRBJ2-7 | TRBV6-5 | - | -